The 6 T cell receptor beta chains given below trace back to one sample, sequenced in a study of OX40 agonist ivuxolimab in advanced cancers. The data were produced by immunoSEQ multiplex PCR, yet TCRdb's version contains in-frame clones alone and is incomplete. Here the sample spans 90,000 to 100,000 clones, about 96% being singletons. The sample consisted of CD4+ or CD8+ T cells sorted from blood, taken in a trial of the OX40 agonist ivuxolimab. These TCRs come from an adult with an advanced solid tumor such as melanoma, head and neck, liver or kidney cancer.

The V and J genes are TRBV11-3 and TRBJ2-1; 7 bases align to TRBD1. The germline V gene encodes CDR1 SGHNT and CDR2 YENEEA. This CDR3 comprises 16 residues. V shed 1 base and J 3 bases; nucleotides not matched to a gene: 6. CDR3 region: CASSLGIDRDYNEQFF. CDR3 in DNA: TGTGCCAGCAGCTTAGGAATCGACAGGGACTACAATGAGCAGTTCTTC.

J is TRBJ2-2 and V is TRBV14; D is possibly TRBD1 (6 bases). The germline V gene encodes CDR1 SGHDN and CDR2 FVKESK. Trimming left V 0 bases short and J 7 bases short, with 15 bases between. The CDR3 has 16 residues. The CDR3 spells CASSQDLRGGYGELFF. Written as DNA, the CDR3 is TGTGCCAGCAGCCAAGATCTTCGAGGGGGATACGGGGAGCTGTTTTTT. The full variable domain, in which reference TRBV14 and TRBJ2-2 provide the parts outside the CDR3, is EAGVTQFPSHSVIEKGQTVTLRCDPISGHDNLYWYRRVMGKEIKFLLHFVKESKQDESGMPNNRFLAERTGGTYSTLKVQPAELEDSGVYFCASSQDLRGGYGELFFGEGSRLTVL.

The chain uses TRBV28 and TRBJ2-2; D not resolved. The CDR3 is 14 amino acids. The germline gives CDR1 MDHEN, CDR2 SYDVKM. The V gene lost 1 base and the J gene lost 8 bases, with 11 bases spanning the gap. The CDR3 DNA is TGTGCCAGCAGTTTATCCCTAGAAGGTGGGGAGCTGTTTTTT. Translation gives CASSLSLEGGELFF.

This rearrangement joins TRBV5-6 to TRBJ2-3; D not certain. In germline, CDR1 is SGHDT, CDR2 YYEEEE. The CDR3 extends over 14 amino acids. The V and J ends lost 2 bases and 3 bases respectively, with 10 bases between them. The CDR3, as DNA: TGTGCCAGCAGCTTTGTACACGGAACAGATACGCAGTATTTT. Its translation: CASSFVHGTDTQYF.

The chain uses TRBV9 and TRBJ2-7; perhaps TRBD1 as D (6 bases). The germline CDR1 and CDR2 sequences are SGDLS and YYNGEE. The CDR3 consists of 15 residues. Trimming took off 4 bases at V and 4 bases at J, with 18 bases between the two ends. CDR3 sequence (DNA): TGTGCCAGCAGCCCCGAGGGAGACAGGACTTACGAGCAGTACTTC. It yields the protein CASSPEGDRTYEQYF.

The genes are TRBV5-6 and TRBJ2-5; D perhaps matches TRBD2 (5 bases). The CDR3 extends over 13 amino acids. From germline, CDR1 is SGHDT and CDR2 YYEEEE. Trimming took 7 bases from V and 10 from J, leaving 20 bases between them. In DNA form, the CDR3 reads TGTGCCAGCCATAAGCCCCCGCATCGGGACCAGTACTTC. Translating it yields CASHKPPHRDQYF.